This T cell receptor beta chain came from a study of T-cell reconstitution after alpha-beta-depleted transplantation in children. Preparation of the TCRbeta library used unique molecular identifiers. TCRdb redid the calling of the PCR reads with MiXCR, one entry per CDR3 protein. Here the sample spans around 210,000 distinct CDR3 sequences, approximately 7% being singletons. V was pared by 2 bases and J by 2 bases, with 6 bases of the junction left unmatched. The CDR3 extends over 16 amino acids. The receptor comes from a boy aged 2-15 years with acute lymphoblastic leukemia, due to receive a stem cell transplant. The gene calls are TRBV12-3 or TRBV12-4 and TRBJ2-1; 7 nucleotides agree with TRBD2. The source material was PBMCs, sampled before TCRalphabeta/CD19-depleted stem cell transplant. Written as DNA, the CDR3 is TGTGCCAGCAGTTTACGGGCGGGACTAACCTACAATGAGCAGTTCTTC. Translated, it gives CASSLRAGLTYNEQFF.